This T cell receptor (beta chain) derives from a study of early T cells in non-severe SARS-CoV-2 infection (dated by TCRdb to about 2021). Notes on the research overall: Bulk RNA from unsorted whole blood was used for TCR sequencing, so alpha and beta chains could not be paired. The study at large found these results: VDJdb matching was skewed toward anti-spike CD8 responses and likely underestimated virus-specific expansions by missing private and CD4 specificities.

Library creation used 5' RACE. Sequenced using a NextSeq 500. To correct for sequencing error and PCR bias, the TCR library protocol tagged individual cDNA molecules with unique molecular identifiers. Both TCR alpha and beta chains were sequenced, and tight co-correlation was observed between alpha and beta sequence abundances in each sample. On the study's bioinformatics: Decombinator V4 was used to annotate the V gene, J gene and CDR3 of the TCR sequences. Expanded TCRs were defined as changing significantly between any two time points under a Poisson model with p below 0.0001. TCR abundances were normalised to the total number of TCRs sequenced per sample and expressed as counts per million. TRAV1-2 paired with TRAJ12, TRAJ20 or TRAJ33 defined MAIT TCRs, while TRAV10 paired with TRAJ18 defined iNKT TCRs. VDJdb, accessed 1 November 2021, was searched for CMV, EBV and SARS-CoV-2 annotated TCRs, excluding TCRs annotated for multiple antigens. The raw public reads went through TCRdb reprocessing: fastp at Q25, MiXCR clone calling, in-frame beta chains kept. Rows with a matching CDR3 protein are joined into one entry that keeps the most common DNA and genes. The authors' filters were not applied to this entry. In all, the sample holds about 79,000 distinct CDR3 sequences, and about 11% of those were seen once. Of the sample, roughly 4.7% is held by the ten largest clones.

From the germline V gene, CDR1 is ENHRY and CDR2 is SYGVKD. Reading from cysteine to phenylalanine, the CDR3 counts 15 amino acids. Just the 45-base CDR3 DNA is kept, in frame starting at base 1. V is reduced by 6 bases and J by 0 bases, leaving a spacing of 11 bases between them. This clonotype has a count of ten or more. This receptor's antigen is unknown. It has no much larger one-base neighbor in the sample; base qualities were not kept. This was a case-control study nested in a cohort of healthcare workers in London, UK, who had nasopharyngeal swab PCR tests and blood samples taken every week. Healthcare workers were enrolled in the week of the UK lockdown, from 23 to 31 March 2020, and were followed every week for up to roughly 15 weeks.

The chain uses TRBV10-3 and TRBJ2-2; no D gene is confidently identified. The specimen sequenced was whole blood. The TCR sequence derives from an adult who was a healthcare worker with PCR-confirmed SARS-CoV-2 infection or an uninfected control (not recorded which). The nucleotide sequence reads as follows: TGTGCCATCAGCCAGACACCAGCGAACACCGGGGAGCTGTTTTTT. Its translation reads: CAISQTPANTGELFF.